A selection of T cell receptor beta chains follows, all from one sample in a study of beta chain features in type 1 diabetes. Using immunoSEQ multiplex PCR, the repertoire was profiled, and TCRdb retains in-frame clones only, with some absent. Of hundreds of thousands of clones in the sample, more than 12% were seen once. The sequencing input was naive CD4+ T cells from blood. Receptors were obtained from a man aged 18 to 29 with type 1 diabetes. CDR3s include the opening cysteine and the closing phenylalanine or tryptophan. Each record gives: V gene, D gene, clone size, J gene, CDR3 protein, CDR3 DNA. A D gene is named only where the DNA matches it firmly. Expanded clones get a size class; other rows say once, few or many, or leave the size out.

v_call: TRBV6-4; d_call: .; clone_size: few; j_call: TRBJ2-2; cdr3_aa: CASTQALGDGELFF; cdr3_nt: TGTGCCAGCACTCAAGCACTCGGCGACGGGGAGCTGTTTTTT
v_call: TRBV6-6; d_call: TRBD2; clone_size: .; j_call: TRBJ2-7; cdr3_aa: CASSSTSGSTYEQYF; cdr3_nt: TGTGCCAGCAGCTCGACTAGCGGGAGCACCTACGAGCAGTACTTC
v_call: TRBV14; d_call: .; clone_size: few; j_call: TRBJ1-1; cdr3_aa: CASSPTLNTEAFF; cdr3_nt: TGTGCCAGCAGCCCCACGTTGAACACTGAAGCTTTCTTT
v_call: TRBV9; d_call: .; clone_size: .; j_call: TRBJ1-1; cdr3_aa: CASSQNREGNTEAFF; cdr3_nt: TGTGCCAGCAGCCAAAACCGTGAGGGGAACACTGAAGCTTTCTTT
v_call: TRBV10-3; d_call: TRBD1; clone_size: once; j_call: TRBJ1-2; cdr3_aa: CAISESTGRHGYTF; cdr3_nt: TGTGCCATCAGTGAGTCGACAGGGAGGCATGGCTACACCTTC
v_call: TRBV7-6; d_call: .; clone_size: .; j_call: TRBJ2-1; cdr3_aa: CASSLRVAYNEQFF; cdr3_nt: TGTGCCAGCAGCTTAAGGGTGGCCTACAATGAGCAGTTCTTC
v_call: TRBV7-9; d_call: .; clone_size: few; j_call: TRBJ1-2; cdr3_aa: CASSPRMGSANYGYTF; cdr3_nt: TGTGCCAGCAGCCCCCGGATGGGAAGCGCTAACTATGGCTACACCTTC
v_call: TRBV28; d_call: .; clone_size: .; j_call: TRBJ2-3; cdr3_aa: CASRVRSTDTQYF; cdr3_nt: TGTGCCAGCAGGGTTCGGAGCACAGATACGCAGTATTTT
v_call: TRBV7-6; d_call: .; clone_size: few; j_call: TRBJ2-3; cdr3_aa: CASSSQVSDTQYF; cdr3_nt: TGTGCCAGCAGCTCCCAAGTGTCCGATACGCAGTATTTT
v_call: TRBV10-3; d_call: .; clone_size: .; j_call: TRBJ2-5; cdr3_aa: CAIKIDRSPGLETQYF; cdr3_nt: TGTGCCATCAAAATTGACCGGTCCCCAGGGTTGGAGACCCAGTACTTC
v_call: TRBV6-5; d_call: .; clone_size: .; j_call: TRBJ2-2; cdr3_aa: CASSRQILNTGELFF; cdr3_nt: TGTGCCAGCAGTCGACAGATACTGAACACCGGGGAGCTGTTTTTT
v_call: TRBV10-3; d_call: TRBD1; clone_size: .; j_call: TRBJ1-2; cdr3_aa: CATSGQGGYGYTF; cdr3_nt: TGTGCCACCTCGGGACAGGGGGGCTATGGCTACACCTTC
v_call: TRBV18; d_call: .; clone_size: few; j_call: TRBJ2-4; cdr3_aa: CASSPAGSWTKNIQYF; cdr3_nt: TGTGCCAGCTCACCAGCAGGGTCCTGGACCAAAAACATTCAGTACTTC
v_call: TRBV28; d_call: .; clone_size: .; j_call: TRBJ2-6; cdr3_aa: CASSSLGVGANVLTF; cdr3_nt: TGTGCCAGCAGTTCTTTAGGGGTTGGGGCCAACGTCCTGACTTTC
v_call: TRBV7-9; d_call: .; clone_size: few; j_call: TRBJ1-3; cdr3_aa: CASSTRRHGNTIYF; cdr3_nt: TGTGCCAGCAGCACCCGACGCCATGGAAACACCATATATTTT
v_call: TRBV9; d_call: TRBD2; clone_size: .; j_call: TRBJ2-1; cdr3_aa: CASSPIAGAVDNEQFF; cdr3_nt: TGTGCCAGCAGCCCCATAGCGGGAGCAGTTGACAATGAGCAGTTCTTC
v_call: TRBV25-1; d_call: .; clone_size: .; j_call: TRBJ2-7; cdr3_aa: CASSDPRVGFYEQYF; cdr3_nt: TGTGCCAGCAGTGACCCCCGCGTGGGCTTCTACGAGCAGTACTTC
v_call: TRBV10-1; d_call: .; clone_size: .; j_call: TRBJ1-1; cdr3_aa: CASSNIGMWTEAFF; cdr3_nt: TGCGCCAGCAGTAACATCGGGATGTGGACTGAAGCTTTCTTT
v_call: TRBV7-3; d_call: .; clone_size: .; j_call: TRBJ2-3; cdr3_aa: CASSCPVRTAGDTQYF; cdr3_nt: TGTGCCAGCAGCTGCCCTGTCCGGACCGCGGGGGATACGCAGTATTTT
v_call: TRBV29-1; d_call: .; clone_size: .; j_call: TRBJ1-1; cdr3_aa: CSVRPLMESEAFF; cdr3_nt: TGCAGCGTCCGCCCCCTGATGGAGTCTGAAGCTTTCTTT
v_call: TRBV5-4; d_call: .; clone_size: .; j_call: TRBJ2-3; cdr3_aa: CASSSRGADTQYF; cdr3_nt: TGTGCCAGCAGCTCGCGGGGTGCAGATACGCAGTATTTT
v_call: TRBV18; d_call: TRBD2; clone_size: .; j_call: TRBJ2-1; cdr3_aa: CASSQSGSSYNEQFF; cdr3_nt: TGTGCCAGCTCCCAAAGCGGGAGCTCCTACAATGAGCAGTTCTTC
v_call: TRBV30; d_call: .; clone_size: few; j_call: TRBJ1-3; cdr3_aa: CAWNRASGNTIYF; cdr3_nt: TGTGCCTGGAACAGGGCCTCTGGAAACACCATATATTTT
v_call: TRBV11-2; d_call: TRBD1; clone_size: .; j_call: TRBJ2-4; cdr3_aa: CASSLVGQGLSKNIQYF; cdr3_nt: TGTGCCAGCAGCTTAGTTGGACAGGGGCTTTCCAAAAACATTCAGTACTTC